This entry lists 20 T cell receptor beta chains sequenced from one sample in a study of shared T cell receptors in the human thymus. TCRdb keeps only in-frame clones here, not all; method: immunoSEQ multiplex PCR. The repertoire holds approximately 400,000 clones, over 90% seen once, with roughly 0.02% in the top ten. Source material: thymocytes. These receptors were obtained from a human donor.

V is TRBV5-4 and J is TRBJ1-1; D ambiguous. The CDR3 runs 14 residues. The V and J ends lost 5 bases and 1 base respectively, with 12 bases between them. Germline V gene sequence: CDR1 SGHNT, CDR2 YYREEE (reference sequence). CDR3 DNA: TGTGCCAGCAGGGGTCCGGGAGGGAACACTGAAGCTTTCTTT. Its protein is CASRGPGGNTEAFF.

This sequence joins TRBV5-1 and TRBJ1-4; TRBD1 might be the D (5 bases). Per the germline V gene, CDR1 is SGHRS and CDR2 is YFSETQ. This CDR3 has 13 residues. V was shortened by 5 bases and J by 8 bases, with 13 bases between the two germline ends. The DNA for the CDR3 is TGCGCCAGCAGAGTAGGGGAGCGAGAAAAACTGTTTTTT. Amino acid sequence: CASRVGEREKLFF.

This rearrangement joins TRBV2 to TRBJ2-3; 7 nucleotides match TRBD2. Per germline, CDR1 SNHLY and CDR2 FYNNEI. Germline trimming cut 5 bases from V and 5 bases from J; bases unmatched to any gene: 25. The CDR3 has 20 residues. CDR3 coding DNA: TGTGCCAGCAGTAGACCCCCGTCGCCGCTAGCGGCCCGGATGGGAGATACGCAGTATTTT. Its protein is CASSRPPSPLAARMGDTQYF. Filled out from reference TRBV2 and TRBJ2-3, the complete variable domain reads EPEVTQTPSHQVTQMGQEVILRCVPISNHLYFYWYRQILGQKVEFLVSFYNNEISEKSEIFDDQFSVERPDGSNFTLKIRSTKLEDSAMYFCASSRPPSPLAARMGDTQYFGPGTRLTVL.

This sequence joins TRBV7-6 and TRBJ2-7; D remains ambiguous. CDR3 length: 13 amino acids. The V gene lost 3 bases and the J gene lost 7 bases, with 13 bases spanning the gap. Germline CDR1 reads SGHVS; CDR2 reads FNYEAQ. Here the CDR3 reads CASSFKPSGEQYF. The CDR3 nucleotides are TGTGCCAGCAGCTTTAAACCCTCCGGGGAGCAGTACTTC. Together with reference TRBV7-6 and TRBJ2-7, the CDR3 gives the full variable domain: GAGVSQSPRYKVTKRGQDVALRCDPISGHVSLYWYRQALGQGPEFLTYFNYEAQQDKSGLPNDRFSAERPEGSISTLTIQRTEQRDSAMYRCASSFKPSGEQYFGPGTRLTVT.

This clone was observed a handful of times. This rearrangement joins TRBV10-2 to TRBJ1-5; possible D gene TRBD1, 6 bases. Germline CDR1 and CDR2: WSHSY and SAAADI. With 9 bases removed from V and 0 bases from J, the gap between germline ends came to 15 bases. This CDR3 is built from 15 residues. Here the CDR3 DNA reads TGCGCCAGTTCCTTGGGGACACCTAGCAATCAGCCCCAGCATTTT. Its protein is CASSLGTPSNQPQHF.

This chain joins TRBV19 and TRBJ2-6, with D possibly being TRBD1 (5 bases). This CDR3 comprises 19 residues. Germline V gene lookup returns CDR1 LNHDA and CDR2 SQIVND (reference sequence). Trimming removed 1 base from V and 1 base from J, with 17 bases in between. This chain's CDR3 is CASSIGRQSDFSGANVLTF. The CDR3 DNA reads TGTGCCAGTAGTATAGGCCGACAGAGCGACTTTTCTGGGGCCAACGTCCTGACTTTC.

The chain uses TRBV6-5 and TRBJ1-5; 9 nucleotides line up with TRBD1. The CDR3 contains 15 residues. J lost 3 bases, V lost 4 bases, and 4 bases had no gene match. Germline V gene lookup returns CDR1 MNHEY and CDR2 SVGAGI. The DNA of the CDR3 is TGTGCCAGCAGTTTGGACAGGGGCTACAATCAGCCCCAGCATTTT. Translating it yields CASSLDRGYNQPQHF.

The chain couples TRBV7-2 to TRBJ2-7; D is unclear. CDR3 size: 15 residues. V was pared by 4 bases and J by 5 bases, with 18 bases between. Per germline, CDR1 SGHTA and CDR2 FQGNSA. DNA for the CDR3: TGTGCCAGCAGCTCGGCCGCCCGACTTCGCAACGAGCAGTACTTC. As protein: CASSSAARLRNEQYF.

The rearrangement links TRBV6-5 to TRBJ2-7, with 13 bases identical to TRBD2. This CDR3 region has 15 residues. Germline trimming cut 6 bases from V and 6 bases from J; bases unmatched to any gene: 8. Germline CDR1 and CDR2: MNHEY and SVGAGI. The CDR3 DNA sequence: TGTGCCAGCAGCTTTACTAGCGGGAGGGGGTGCGAGCAGTACTTC. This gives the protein CASSFTSGRGCEQYF.

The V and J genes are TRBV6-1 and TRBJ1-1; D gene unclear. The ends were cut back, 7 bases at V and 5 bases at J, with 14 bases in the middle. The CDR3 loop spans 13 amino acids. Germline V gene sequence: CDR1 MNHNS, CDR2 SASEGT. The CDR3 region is CASTRKGRTEAFF. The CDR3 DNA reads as TGTGCCAGCACCCGAAAAGGGAGGACTGAAGCTTTCTTT.

For the CDR3, the DNA is TGTGCCAGCAGCGCCGTGGGACTAGCGGGAGATAGCACCGGGGAGCTGTTTTTT. Protein: CASSAVGLAGDSTGELFF. The V call is TRBV9, the J call TRBJ2-2; TRBD2 agrees at 14 bases. CDR1 is SGDLS, CDR2 YYNGEE, per germline. With V trimmed by 3 bases and J by 4 bases, 8 bases remained unmatched. The CDR3 runs 18 residues.

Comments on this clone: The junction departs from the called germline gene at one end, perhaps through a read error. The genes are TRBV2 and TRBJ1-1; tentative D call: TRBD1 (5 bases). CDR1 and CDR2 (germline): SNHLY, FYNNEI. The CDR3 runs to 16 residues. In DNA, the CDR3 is TGTGCCAGCAGGGAAGACAGCGGGGGTTTGAACACTGAAGCTTTCTTT. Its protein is CASREDSGGLNTEAFF.

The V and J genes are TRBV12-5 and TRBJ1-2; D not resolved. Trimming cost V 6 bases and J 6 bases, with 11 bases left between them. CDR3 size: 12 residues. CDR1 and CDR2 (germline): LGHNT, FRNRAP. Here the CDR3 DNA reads TGTGCTAGTGGACCCACGAAGGATGGCTACACCTTC. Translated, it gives CASGPTKDGYTF.

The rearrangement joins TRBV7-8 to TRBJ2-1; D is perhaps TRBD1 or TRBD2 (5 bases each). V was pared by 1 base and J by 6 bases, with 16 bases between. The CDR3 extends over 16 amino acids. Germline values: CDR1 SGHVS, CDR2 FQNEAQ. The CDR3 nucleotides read TGTGCCAGCAGCTTAGGGGGTTTGGGGGTTGGCAATGAGCAGTTCTTC. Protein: CASSLGGLGVGNEQFF.

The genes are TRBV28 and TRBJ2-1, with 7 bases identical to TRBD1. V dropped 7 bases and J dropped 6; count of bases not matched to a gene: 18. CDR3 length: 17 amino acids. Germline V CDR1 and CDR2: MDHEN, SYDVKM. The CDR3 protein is CASTPPMRQGESNEQFF. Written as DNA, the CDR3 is TGTGCCAGCACCCCCCCGATGCGACAGGGTGAGAGCAATGAGCAGTTCTTC. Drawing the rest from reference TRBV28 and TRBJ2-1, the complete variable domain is DVKVTQSSRYLVKRTGEKVFLECVQDMDHENMFWYRQDPGLGLRLIYFSYDVKMKEKGDIPEGYSVSREKKERFSLILESASTNQTSMYLCASTPPMRQGESNEQFFGPGTRLTVL.

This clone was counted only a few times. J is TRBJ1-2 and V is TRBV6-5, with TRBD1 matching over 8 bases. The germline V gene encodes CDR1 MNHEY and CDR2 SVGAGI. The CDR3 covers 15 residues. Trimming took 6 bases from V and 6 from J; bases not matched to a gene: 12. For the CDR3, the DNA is TGTGCCAGCAGCGACGGTCAGGACAGGGCGCATGGCTACACCTTC. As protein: CASSDGQDRAHGYTF.

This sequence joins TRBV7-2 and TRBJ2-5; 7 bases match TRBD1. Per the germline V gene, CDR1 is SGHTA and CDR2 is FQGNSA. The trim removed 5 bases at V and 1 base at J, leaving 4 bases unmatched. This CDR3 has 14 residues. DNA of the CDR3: TGTGCCAGCAGCGACAGGGTCCTCCAAGAGACCCAGTACTTC. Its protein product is CASSDRVLQETQYF.

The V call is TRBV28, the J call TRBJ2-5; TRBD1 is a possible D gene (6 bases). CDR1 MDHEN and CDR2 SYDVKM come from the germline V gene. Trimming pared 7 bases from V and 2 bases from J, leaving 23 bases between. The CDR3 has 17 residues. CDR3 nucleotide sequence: TGTGCCAGCAACACACCCTCGAGGACAGAGAATCAAGAGACCCAGTACTTC. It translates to CASNTPSRTENQETQYF. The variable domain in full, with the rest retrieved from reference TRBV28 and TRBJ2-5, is DVKVTQSSRYLVKRTGEKVFLECVQDMDHENMFWYRQDPGLGLRLIYFSYDVKMKEKGDIPEGYSVSREKKERFSLILESASTNQTSMYLCASNTPSRTENQETQYFGPGTRLLVL.

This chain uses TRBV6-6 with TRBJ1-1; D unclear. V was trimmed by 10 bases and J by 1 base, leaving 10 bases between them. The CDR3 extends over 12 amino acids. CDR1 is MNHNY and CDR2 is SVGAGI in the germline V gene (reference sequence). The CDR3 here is CATHRGNTEAFF. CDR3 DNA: TGTGCCACCCATCGGGGGAACACTGAAGCTTTCTTT.

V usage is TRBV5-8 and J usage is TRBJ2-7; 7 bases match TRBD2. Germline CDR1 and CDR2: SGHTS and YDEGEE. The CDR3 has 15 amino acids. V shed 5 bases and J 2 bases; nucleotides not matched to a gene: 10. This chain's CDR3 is CASRFGPGGTYEQYF. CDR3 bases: TGTGCCAGCAGGTTCGGCCCGGGAGGAACCTACGAGCAGTACTTC.